The 8 T cell receptor beta chains presented below share a single source sample, sequenced in a study of blood T cell repertoires in COVID-19. Data came from immunoSEQ multiplex PCR; TCRdb stores just in-frame clones and leaves some out. In the table there are a few hundred thousand clones, 90% of which are singletons. Material: PBMCs or T cells enriched from blood (not recorded which). These receptors were taken from a man aged 18 to 30 who had recovered from COVID-19.

The chain joins TRBV3-1 (or the pseudogene TRBV3-2) to TRBJ1-1; 7 bases fit TRBD1. The junction had 7 bases not matched to a gene; V was cut back by 6 bases and J by 6 bases. The CDR3 covers 13 residues. CDR1 is LGHDT, CDR2 YNNKEL, per germline (reference sequence). The DNA of the CDR3 is TGTGCCAGCAGTCAACAGGGGTTACCTGAAGCTTTCTTT. Protein: CASSQQGLPEAFF.

This clone occurred a few times. The V gene is TRBV19, the J gene TRBJ2-6; the D gene is possibly TRBD2 (5 bases). The germline V gene encodes CDR1 LNHDA and CDR2 SQIVND (reference sequence). CDR3 length: 15 residues. The germline V and J ends were trimmed by 8 bases and 0 bases, with 11 bases remaining between them. As DNA, the CDR3 is TGTGCCAGTCGGACTCGGGGCTCTGGGGCCAACGTCCTGACTTTC. It encodes CASRTRGSGANVLTF.

The chain joins TRBV9 to TRBJ2-1, with TRBD2 matching over 13 bases. The CDR3 spans 15 residues. Germline V gene lookup returns CDR1 SGDLS and CDR2 YYNGEE. The ends lost 3 bases at V and 5 bases at J; junction bases unmatched: 2. Here the CDR3 reads CASSAGLAGDNEQFF. The CDR3 DNA follows: TGTGCCAGCAGCGCCGGACTAGCGGGGGACAATGAGCAGTTCTTC.

The J gene is TRBJ1-5, the V gene TRBV5-1, with 8 bases matching TRBD1. Per germline, CDR1 SGHRS and CDR2 YFSETQ. The trim removed 4 bases at V and 4 bases at J, leaving 7 bases unmatched. There are 15 residues in the CDR3. The CDR3 DNA reads as TGCGCCAGCAGCACCGGGACAGGAGGTAATCAGCCCCAGCATTTT. Translating it yields CASSTGTGGNQPQHF.

This sequence joins TRBV18 and TRBJ2-7; 8 bases agree with TRBD1. The V gene's germline CDR1 is KGHSH and CDR2 LQKENI. Trimming took 5 bases from V and 6 from J; bases not matched to a gene: 9. This CDR3 is 14 amino acids long. Here the CDR3 reads CASSLSQGAVEQYF. The CDR3 DNA follows: TGTGCCAGCTCATTAAGTCAGGGGGCGGTCGAGCAGTACTTC.

The chain's CDR3 is CASSQDRLQGYGYTF. The CDR3 DNA reads as TGTGCCAGCAGCCAAGATCGCCTCCAGGGCTATGGCTACACCTTC. The chain employs TRBV3-1 (or the pseudogene TRBV3-2) and TRBJ1-2, with D possibly matching TRBD1 (5 bases). Trimming shortened V by 0 bases and J by 4 bases, and 12 bases separated the two germline ends. This CDR3 has 15 amino acids. CDR1 is LGHDT and CDR2 is YNNKEL in the germline V gene (reference sequence).

The chain is built from TRBV2 and TRBJ1-5, with D tentatively TRBD1 (5 bases). Germline CDR1 reads SNHLY; CDR2 reads FYNNEI. The CDR3 spans 16 residues. The V end lost 7 bases, the J end lost 0 bases, and 16 bases lay between the germline ends. The CDR3 region is CASTRDRQPSNQPQHF. Here the CDR3 DNA reads TGTGCCAGCACCAGAGATCGACAGCCTAGCAATCAGCCCCAGCATTTT.

This chain connects TRBV5-4 to TRBJ1-1; D is unclear. In germline, CDR1 is SGHNT, CDR2 YYREEE (reference sequence). This CDR3 has 12 residues. Trimming shortened V by 3 bases and J by 8 bases, and 11 bases separated the two germline ends. The CDR3 reads CASSSYGGEAFF. In DNA, the CDR3 is TGTGCCAGCAGCTCATACGGAGGGGAAGCTTTCTTT.